The 30 T cell receptor beta chains below all came from one sample that was sequenced in a study of CD8+ T cells in alopecia areata. cDNA reverse transcribed from extracted RNA served as the sequencing template. Sequenced by immunoSEQ multiplex PCR; TCRdb stores in-frame clones only, minus some. The sample shows 85,000 to 110,000 clones, under 90% of them seen only once. The treatment: oral pan-JAK inhibitor, 5-10 mg twice daily. The specimen comprised CD8+ T cells sorted from blood, sampled at week 34, from a patient treated with tofacitinib. The receptors here all came from a human donor with alopecia areata.

This clone was observed a single time. V usage is TRBV5-6 and J usage is TRBJ1-5, with D unresolved. In germline, CDR1 is SGHDT, CDR2 YYEEEE. Trimming stripped 6 bases from V and 7 bases from J, with 11 bases between. The CDR3 runs 12 residues. CDR3: CASTRGGQPQHF. The CDR3 bases are TGTGCCAGCACCCGGGGAGGGCAGCCCCAGCATTTT.

The chain has TRBV29-1 and TRBJ2-1, with D hard to call. Germline V CDR1 and CDR2: SQVTM, ANQGSEA. This CDR3 contains 12 residues. V was cut by 4 bases and J by 4 bases, with 8 bases left in between. The CDR3 nucleotides read TGCAGCGTTGCCACACAATACAATGAGCAGTTCTTC. It translates to CSVATQYNEQFF.

In this sample, this clone turned up a few times. The rearrangement links TRBV7-9 to TRBJ2-5, with 10 bases aligning to TRBD2. The J call may not be correct, given that the DNA end is closer to TRBJ2-7. Germline CDR1 and CDR2: SEHNR and FQNEAQ (reference sequence). The CDR3 has 14 amino acids. For the CDR3, the DNA is TGTGCCAGCAGCTTATCTAGCGGGAGAAGCGAGCAGTACTTC. Translating it yields CASSLSSGRSEQYF.

As for this clone: Other DNA sequences within the sample encode an identical CDR3. The chain combines TRBV10-3 with TRBJ2-1; TRBD1 might be the D (6 bases). V was cut by 7 bases and J by 4 bases, with 11 bases left in between. Per the germline V gene, CDR1 is ENHRY and CDR2 is SYGVKD. The length of the CDR3 is 13 residues. The CDR3 region has the DNA TGTGCCATCAAACAGGGTGCGTACAATGAGCAGTTCTTC. This encodes CAIKQGAYNEQFF.

The V gene is TRBV27, the J gene TRBJ2-1; 7 nucleotides match TRBD1. The CDR3 consists of 13 residues. The V gene end was trimmed by 5 bases and the J gene end by 8 bases; junction bases not matched to a gene: 6. Germline CDR1 MNHEY, CDR2 SMNVEV (reference sequence). CDR3 sequence (DNA): TGTGCCAGCAGTCCCCGACAGGGCTATGAGCAGTTCTTC. This sequence encodes CASSPRQGYEQFF.

The chain's CDR3 is CASSDGLAGSYEQYF. In DNA, the CDR3 is TGTGCCAGCAGTGACGGACTAGCGGGATCCTACGAGCAGTACTTC. The genes are TRBV6-1 and TRBJ2-7, with 12 bases matching TRBD2. Germline lookup yields CDR1 MNHNS and CDR2 SASEGT. CDR3 length equals 15 residues. Trimming removed 3 bases from V and 1 base from J; junction bases left unmatched: 1.

The V gene is TRBV29-1, the J gene TRBJ1-1; tentative D call: TRBD1 (5 bases). V was clipped by 5 bases and J by 4 bases, with 11 bases between them. CDR3 size: 12 residues. From germline, CDR1 is SQVTM and CDR2 ANQGSEA. CDR3 DNA: TGCAGCGTTTACGGGGGAGGCACTGAAGCTTTCTTT. It translates to CSVYGGGTEAFF. The full variable domain, with the rest looked up from reference TRBV29-1 and TRBJ1-1, is SAVISQKPSRDICQRGTSLTIQCQVDSQVTMMFWYRQQPGQSLTLIATANQGSEATYESGFVIDKFPISRPNLTFSTLTVSNMSPEDSSIYLCSVYGGGTEAFFGQGTRLTVV.

The chain combines TRBV9 with TRBJ2-3; tentatively, D is TRBD1 (5 bases). The germline V and J ends were trimmed by 4 bases and 4 bases, with 13 bases remaining between them. CDR3 length equals 14 residues. The germline gives CDR1 SGDLS, CDR2 YYNGEE. The CDR3 nucleotides are TGTGCCAGCAGCCCATGGACACAAGCAGATACGCAGTATTTT. Amino acid sequence: CASSPWTQADTQYF.

J is TRBJ1-1 and V is TRBV30, with D perhaps matching TRBD1 (5 bases). Trimming removed 2 bases at V and 0 bases at J, with 10 bases between. Germline CDR1 is GTSNPN and CDR2 is SVGIG (reference sequence). CDR3 length equals 14 residues. The CDR3 spells CAWSWGVMNTEAFF. The CDR3 nucleotides are TGTGCCTGGAGTTGGGGGGTCATGAACACTGAAGCTTTCTTT.

This sequence joins TRBV29-1 and TRBJ2-1; D not certain. V shed 4 bases and J shed 0 bases, with 10 bases lying between them. CDR1 SQVTM and CDR2 ANQGSEA come from the germline V gene. The CDR3 length is 14 residues. The CDR3 reads CSVGGQDSYNEQFF. In DNA, the CDR3 is TGCAGCGTTGGAGGCCAGGACTCCTACAATGAGCAGTTCTTC.

The chain combines TRBV5-1 with TRBJ1-2, with a possible D match to TRBD1 (6 bases). Germline V gene lookup returns CDR1 SGHRS and CDR2 YFSETQ. The CDR3 is 15 amino acids. The V gene lost 3 bases and the J gene lost 0 bases, with 12 bases spanning the gap. This chain's CDR3 is CASSWIQGSNYGYTF. The DNA of the CDR3 is TGCGCCAGCAGCTGGATACAGGGATCTAACTATGGCTACACCTTC.

The chain recombines TRBV6-6 with TRBJ2-3; D not certain. The CDR3 spans 12 residues. CDR1 is MNHNY and CDR2 is SVGAGI in the germline V gene (reference sequence). V was cut by 0 bases and J by 6 bases, with 4 bases left in between. In DNA, the CDR3 is TGTGCCAGCAGTTACTCCTGGGATACGCAGTATTTT. Protein product: CASSYSWDTQYF.

The J gene is TRBJ2-2, the V gene TRBV14; D is unclear. The V gene's germline CDR1 is SGHDN and CDR2 FVKESK. V was pared by 4 bases and J by 4 bases, with 19 bases between. The CDR3 has 17 amino acids. As DNA, the CDR3 is TGTGCCAGCAGCCTCCTAAGTGGGAATCCATCCACCGGGGAGCTGTTTTTT. Translated: CASSLLSGNPSTGELFF.

Note on this clone: Other DNA sequences in this specimen translate into the identical CDR3. DNA for the CDR3: TGTGCCAGCAGCGTAGCAGGTGAGCAGTTCTTC. This codes for CASSVAGEQFF. This chain connects TRBV9 to TRBJ2-1; no clear D. The CDR3 spans 11 residues. Trimming left V 0 bases short and J 9 bases short, with 4 bases between. The germline CDR1 and CDR2 sequences are SGDLS and YYNGEE. Variable domain in full (rest from reference TRBV9 and TRBJ2-1): DSGVTQTPKHLITATGQRVTLRCSPRSGDLSVYWYQQSLDQGLQFLIQYYNGEERAKGNILERFSAQQFPDLHSELNLSSLELGDSALYFCASSVAGEQFFGPGTRLTVL.

The chain uses TRBV10-2 and TRBJ2-5; D is unresolved. V gave up 0 bases and J gave up 5 bases, with 7 bases separating them. CDR3 size: 13 residues. Germline lookup yields CDR1 WSHSY and CDR2 SAAADI. CDR3 in DNA: TGCGCCAGCAGTGAGTCGGTGGGGGAGACCCAGTACTTC. Encoded protein: CASSESVGETQYF.

CDR3 in amino acids: CASSRLAGQGGELFF. For the CDR3, the DNA is TGTGCCAGTAGTCGGTTAGCAGGGCAGGGCGGGGAGCTGTTTTTT. J is TRBJ2-2 and V is TRBV19; D may be TRBD1 (5 bases). Germline assignment: CDR1 LNHDA and CDR2 SQIVND (reference sequence). Between the trimmed V and J ends, which lost 5 bases and 7 bases, there was a span of 17 bases. This CDR3 region has 15 residues.

The chain uses TRBV5-1 and TRBJ2-1; 12 positions agree with TRBD2. CDR1 and CDR2 from the germline V gene are SGHRS and YFSETQ. The CDR3 runs to 14 residues. V shed 4 bases and J 12 bases; nucleotides not matched to a gene: 8. The CDR3 here is CASSLLAGGPPQFF. The CDR3 nucleotides are TGCGCCAGCAGCCTTCTAGCGGGGGGGCCTCCGCAGTTCTTC. The whole variable domain, remainder taken from reference TRBV5-1 and TRBJ2-1, is KAGVTQTPRYLIKTRGQQVTLSCSPISGHRSVSWYQQTPGQGLQFLFEYFSETQRNKGNFPGRFSGRQFSNSRSEMNVSTLELGDSALYLCASSLLAGGPPQFFGPGTRLTVL.

V is TRBV9 and J is TRBJ2-7, with D unclear. CDR1 and CDR2 (germline): SGDLS, YYNGEE. The CDR3 has 14 amino acids. V lost 0 bases, J lost 2 bases, and 9 bases lay in between. DNA of the CDR3: TGTGCCAGCAGCGTAGGAATTGGCACCTACGAGCAGTACTTC. It codes for CASSVGIGTYEQYF.

The genes are TRBV7-6 and TRBJ2-1; the match to TRBD2 covers 10 bases. In germline, CDR1 is SGHVS, CDR2 FNYEAQ. This CDR3 comprises 15 residues. V lost 4 bases and J lost 2; bases outside the gene matches: 2. This chain's CDR3 is CASSSSGGAYNEQFF. As DNA, the CDR3 is TGTGCCAGCAGCTCAAGCGGGGGGGCCTACAATGAGCAGTTCTTC.

The genes are TRBV14 and TRBJ2-7; 10 bases map to TRBD1. The germline V gene has CDR1 SGHDN and CDR2 FVKESK. CDR3 size: 15 residues. With 5 bases clipped from V and 2 bases from J, the junction kept 6 bases outside the gene matches. In nucleotides, the CDR3 is TGTGCCAGCAGCTGGGGACAGGGGCCCCCCTACGAGCAGTACTTC. Translated: CASSWGQGPPYEQYF.

The CDR3 DNA follows: TGTGCCAGCAGCCCCTGGGACGGGACCTACGAGCAGTACTTC. Its protein is CASSPWDGTYEQYF. This chain joins TRBV7-9 and TRBJ2-7, with D possibly being TRBD1 or TRBD2 (5 bases each). V lost 5 bases and J 2 bases, leaving 13 bases between the germline ends. CDR1 is SEHNR, CDR2 FQNEAQ, per germline (reference sequence). The CDR3 consists of 14 residues.

The V gene is TRBV27, the J gene TRBJ2-1; possibly TRBD2 for D (6 bases). Germline values: CDR1 MNHEY, CDR2 SMNVEV (reference sequence). V was trimmed by 6 bases and J by 8 bases, leaving 23 bases between them. The CDR3 loop spans 16 amino acids. This CDR3 is CASSASGVRLSDEQFF. The DNA for the CDR3 is TGTGCCAGCAGCGCCTCGGGGGTCAGGCTTAGCGATGAGCAGTTCTTC.

The chain combines TRBV13 with TRBJ2-7; no reliable D call. Trimming took off 3 bases at V and 6 bases at J, with 9 bases between the two ends. The germline V gene has CDR1 PRHDT and CDR2 FYEKMQ (reference sequence). CDR3 length equals 12 residues. CDR3 residues: CASSFLSSEQYF. In nucleotides, the CDR3 is TGTGCCAGCAGCTTCCTTAGTTCCGAGCAGTACTTC.

The chain combines TRBV2 with TRBJ1-1; D not resolved. V gave up 6 bases and J gave up 3 bases, with 5 bases separating them. CDR1 is SNHLY and CDR2 is FYNNEI in the germline V gene. CDR3 length equals 11 residues. CDR3 sequence reads: CASRDDTEAFF. The CDR3 nucleotides are TGTGCCAGCAGAGACGACACTGAAGCTTTCTTT.

The CDR3 nucleotides read TGTGCCAGCAGCAAAGAGCAGCGGACAGGGGGCTGGACCAAAAACATTCAGTACTTC. Translated, it gives CASSKEQRTGGWTKNIQYF. The rearrangement links TRBV21-1 to TRBJ2-4; the table's D call, TRBD1, was not checked against the DNA. TRBV21-1 is classified as a pseudogene. The CDR3 extends over 19 amino acids.

The chain combines TRBV14 with TRBJ2-7; D uncertain. This CDR3 region has 14 residues. Germline lookup yields CDR1 SGHDN and CDR2 FVKESK. Trimming pared 5 bases from V and 1 base from J, leaving 12 bases between. CDR3 sequence: CASSSRLNSYEQYF. In DNA, the CDR3 is TGTGCCAGCAGCTCTCGCCTCAATTCCTACGAGCAGTACTTC.

V gene TRBV27 combines with J gene TRBJ2-1; D is tentatively TRBD1 or TRBD2 (5 bases each). This CDR3 is 15 amino acids long. The V gene lost 7 bases and the J gene lost 0 bases, with 13 bases spanning the gap. CDR1 and CDR2 (germline): MNHEY, SMNVEV (reference sequence). The CDR3 region has the DNA TGTGCCAGCATAGCAGGTGGGGGCTCCTACAATGAGCAGTTCTTC. This sequence encodes CASIAGGGSYNEQFF.

In this sample, this clone turned up a few times. At one end the junction does not follow the germline gene, possibly because of a read error. The chain recombines TRBV7-6 with TRBJ2-1; D possibly corresponds to TRBD2 (5 bases). Germline-derived CDR1 and CDR2 are SGHVS and FNYEAQ. The CDR3 has 14 amino acids. This chain's CDR3 is CASSVAATSYEQFF. The CDR3 nucleotides are TGTGCCAGCAGCGTAGCTGCTACTAGTTATGAGCAGTTCTTC.

The DNA of the CDR3 is TGTGCCAGCAGCTTAGGTCCAGACCTCACAAGAGATGAGCAGTTCTTC. Its protein is CASSLGPDLTRDEQFF. The J gene is TRBJ2-1, the V gene TRBV11-2, with D uncertain. Trimming left V 1 base short and J 8 bases short, with 18 bases between. Germline V gene lookup returns CDR1 SGHAT and CDR2 FQNNGV. This CDR3 has 16 amino acids.

This chain joins TRBV6-1 and TRBJ1-2, with TRBD1 as a possible D gene (5 bases). The length of the CDR3 is 16 residues. V lost 4 bases to trimming and J lost 4 bases, with 19 bases between them. Germline assignment: CDR1 MNHNS and CDR2 SASEGT. The chain's CDR3 is CASSANPGRTVYGYTF. As DNA, the CDR3 is TGTGCCAGCAGTGCAAACCCGGGACGGACTGTCTATGGCTACACCTTC.